This T cell receptor (beta chain) is from a study of shared clonotypes between healthy human individuals. The CDR3 runs 14 residues. Germline values: CDR1 MNHEY, CDR2 SVGAGI. The V gene lost 2 bases and the J gene lost 5 bases, with 13 bases spanning the gap. Assay runs were performed at deep level. Sequencing was performed with immunoSEQ multiplex PCR; in TCRdb, only in-frame clones are kept and a portion is missing. The sample has about 1.5 million clones, 95% to 99% seen once. The specimen sequenced was naive CD4+ T cells sorted from blood. Sample subset: CD45RA+ positively selected. The clonotype comes from a man aged 30 to 45 in good health. This rearrangement joins TRBV6-5 to TRBJ2-7, with D maybe TRBD2 (5 bases). CDR3 residues: CASSYTPGSDEQYF. The CDR3 DNA reads as TGTGCCAGCAGTTACACACCGGGGTCCGACGAGCAGTACTTC.